Listed below are T cell receptor beta chains from one sample, sequenced in a study of early T cells in non-severe SARS-CoV-2 infection. TCRdb passed the 5' RACE reads through MiXCR, listing each CDR3 protein once. The table shows some 60,000 distinct CDR3 sequences, with approximately 9% occurring only once. Material for sequencing was whole blood. The receptors shown here come from an adult who was a healthcare worker with PCR-confirmed SARS-CoV-2 infection or an uninfected control (not recorded which). The CDR3 runs from the conserved cysteine through the conserved F or W. D genes are given only for firm matches. Size values are once, few and many counts, or a class for expanded clones, and some rows have none.

CDR3nt | CDR3aa | abundance | j_gene | d_gene | v_gene
TGTGCCAGCAAGAGGGACAGTCTGAACACCGGGGAGCTGTTTTTT | CASKRDSLNTGELFF | NA | TRBJ2-2 | TRBD1 | TRBV27
TGTGCCAGCAGCCAAGATCGAAGCGGGAGGGCCGTCTACGAGCAGTACTTC | CASSQDRSGRAVYEQYF | many | TRBJ2-7 | TRBD2 | TRBV3-1
TGTGCCAGCAGTTTGAGAGAAGGGCTCACTGAAGCTTTCTTT | CASSLREGLTEAFF | many | TRBJ1-1 | NA | TRBV12-3/TRBV12-4
TGTGCCAGCAGCTTTCCCTCAGGGGTAGGGACTGAAGCTTTCTTT | CASSFPSGVGTEAFF | NA | TRBJ1-1 | NA | TRBV7-9
TGTGCCAGCAGTTTAAAGAGCTACGAGCAGTACTTC | CASSLKSYEQYF | many | TRBJ2-7 | NA | TRBV28
TGTGCCACCTCAACAGGGGGCGCAGATACGCAGTATTTT | CATSTGGADTQYF | many | TRBJ2-3 | TRBD1 | TRBV24-1
TGCAGCGTTGAGATGTCTAGCGGGAGACAAGAGACCCAGTACTTC | CSVEMSSGRQETQYF | many | TRBJ2-5 | TRBD2 | TRBV29-1
TGCAGTGCCCAGATACCAGCGCGCCCAGATACGCAGTATTTT | CSAQIPARPDTQYF | NA | TRBJ2-3 | NA | TRBV20-1
TGTGCCAGCAGTTATGAGGGGGCGCGGGGTTTCTTT | CASSYEGARGFF | many | TRBJ1-1 | TRBD1 | TRBV6-2/TRBV6-3
TGTGCCAGCAGGAGAGACAGGATATACAATGAGCAGTTCTTC | CASRRDRIYNEQFF | NA | TRBJ2-1 | NA | TRBV6-5
TGTGCCAGCAGCCCCGTCCCGGGACAGGGGGGAGGCAATCAGCCCCAGCATTTT | CASSPVPGQGGGNQPQHF | few | TRBJ1-5 | TRBD1 | TRBV5-5
TGTGCCAGCAGTCCCTGGCCCTCTTCTAACACTGAAGCTTTCTTT | CASSPWPSSNTEAFF | many | TRBJ1-1 | NA | TRBV12-3/TRBV12-4
TGTGTATCGGGACAGACAAACACCGGGGAGCTGTTTTTT | CVSGQTNTGELFF | many | TRBJ2-2 | TRBD1 | TRBV28
TGTGCCATCACTGAACAGGGGAACACTGAAGCTTTCTTT | CAITEQGNTEAFF | many | TRBJ1-1 | NA | TRBV10-3
TGTGCCAGCAGTCCTTGGACAGCCGCTAACAATGAGCAGTTCTTC | CASSPWTAANNEQFF | few | TRBJ2-1 | NA | TRBV12-3/TRBV12-4
TGTGCCAGCAGTAAGAAGCGGGGTCAAACTGAAGCTTTCTTT | CASSKKRGQTEAFF | many | TRBJ1-1 | NA | TRBV6-5
TGTGCCAGCAGCTCGAGGGGCCCGGACCCCTACGAGCAGTACTTC | CASSSRGPDPYEQYF | many | TRBJ2-7 | NA | TRBV7-9
TGTGCCAGCAGCGGACAGGGGCAAATCTATGGCTACACCTTC | CASSGQGQIYGYTF | many | TRBJ1-2 | TRBD1 | TRBV2
TGTGCCAGCTTCCGATACTCCTACGAGCAGTACTTC | CASFRYSYEQYF | many | TRBJ2-7 | NA | TRBV28
TGTGCCAGCAGTTACTACCACGAGCAGTACTTC | CASSYYHEQYF | NA | TRBJ2-7 | NA | TRBV6-2/TRBV6-3
TGTGCCAGCAAAATGGGACAGGGGAAAAACATTCAGTACTTC | CASKMGQGKNIQYF | many | TRBJ2-4 | TRBD1 | TRBV12-3/TRBV12-4
TGTGCCAGCGGACCCAGGGGTGCAGGAAACACCATATATTTT | CASGPRGAGNTIYF | many | TRBJ1-3 | NA | TRBV6-6
TGCAGTGCTCTCCTAGCGGGAGGCCACAATGAGCAGTTCTTC | CSALLAGGHNEQFF | many | TRBJ2-1 | TRBD2 | TRBV20-1
TGCAGTGCTAGAGATCAAGGACAGGGCCTCTATGGCTACACCTTC | CSARDQGQGLYGYTF | NA | TRBJ1-2 | TRBD1 | TRBV20-1
TGCGCCAGCAGCTTGCGGGAGGTGGACAATGAGCAGTTCTTC | CASSLREVDNEQFF | NA | TRBJ2-1 | TRBD2 | TRBV5-1
TGCAGCGTTGAAGAAGGGGGATCCACTGAAGCTTTCTTT | CSVEEGGSTEAFF | few | TRBJ1-1 | NA | TRBV29-1
TGCAGTGCTAGGGGGAGGGAAGGGCCCAATCAGCCCCAGCATTTT | CSARGREGPNQPQHF | many | TRBJ1-5 | NA | TRBV20-1
TGCAGCGTGGGAACCGAGACAGGGGGCTATGGCTACACCTTC | CSVGTETGGYGYTF | many | TRBJ1-2 | TRBD1 | TRBV29-1
TGCAGTGCTAGAGAGACTAGCGGCCTTTCGAATACGCAGTATTTT | CSARETSGLSNTQYF | few | TRBJ2-3 | TRBD2 | TRBV20-1
TGTGCCAGCACCTGGACAGGGGGAAGGAATCAGCCCCAGCATTTT | CASTWTGGRNQPQHF | few | TRBJ1-5 | TRBD1 | TRBV28
TGTGCCAGCAGCTTAAATGGGGCCGGGACCGGGGAGCTGTTTTTT | CASSLNGAGTGELFF | few | TRBJ2-2 | NA | TRBV7-9
TGCGCCAGCAGCCCAACGACAGGACAGGGCACAGATACGCAGTATTTT | CASSPTTGQGTDTQYF | many | TRBJ2-3 | TRBD1 | TRBV4-3
TGCGCCAGCAGCCAAGATCCGGGACATCAGAGCTCCTACAATGAGCAGTTCTTC | CASSQDPGHQSSYNEQFF | many | TRBJ2-1 | NA | TRBV4-1
TGTGCCAGCAGCAACGGGACAGGAAAAGGCTACACCTTC | CASSNGTGKGYTF | NA | TRBJ1-2 | TRBD1 | TRBV7-9
TGTGCCAGCAGCACGGGACAGGGGGAATACAATGAGCAGTTCTTC | CASSTGQGEYNEQFF | NA | TRBJ2-1 | TRBD1 | TRBV6-2/TRBV6-3
TGTGCCAGCAGCCGTCCGTTAGCGGGAATTTCCCAGTACTTC | CASSRPLAGISQYF | NA | TRBJ2-5 | TRBD2 | TRBV7-2
TGTGCCAGCAGCTTAGAAGGGGTCGGGCGGACTAGCGGGACCGAGCAGTTCTTC | CASSLEGVGRTSGTEQFF | many | TRBJ2-1 | TRBD2 | TRBV7-6
TGTGCCAGCAGCTTTCGACACCGAAGCACAGATACGCAGTATTTT | CASSFRHRSTDTQYF | few | TRBJ2-3 | NA | TRBV7-2
TGCAGTGCGGGGCCGGGGGAGACCCAGTACTTC | CSAGPGETQYF | NA | TRBJ2-5 | NA | TRBV20-1
TGTGCCAGCAGCTTCGGAACCGGGGAGCTGTTTTTT | CASSFGTGELFF | NA | TRBJ2-2 | NA | TRBV5-6
TGTGCCAGCAGCTCCTGGACTAGCGGGAGGGCCCGGGAGACCCAGTACTTC | CASSSWTSGRARETQYF | many | TRBJ2-5 | TRBD2 | TRBV7-9
TGCGCCAGCAGCCAAGATATCGGCAGGGCTGAGACCCAGTACTTC | CASSQDIGRAETQYF | NA | TRBJ2-5 | NA | TRBV4-3
TGTGCCAGCAGCCAAGACAACTTTTACGAGCAGTACTTC | CASSQDNFYEQYF | many | TRBJ2-7 | NA | TRBV4-2
TGTGCCAGCAGCTTGGAGGGGACAGGGGTCAATCAGCCCCAGCATTTT | CASSLEGTGVNQPQHF | many | TRBJ1-5 | TRBD1 | TRBV5-5
TGCAGTGCCGGTGCGGGAACTGAAAACACCATATATTTT | CSAGAGTENTIYF | few | TRBJ1-3 | NA | TRBV20-1
TGCGCCAGCAGCTCCCGGACAGGGATTGACTCACCCCTCCACTTT | CASSSRTGIDSPLHF | NA | TRBJ1-6 | TRBD1 | TRBV5-1
TGTGCCACCAGTGATCACAGACAGGGGATCGGGGAGCTGTTTTTT | CATSDHRQGIGELFF | NA | TRBJ2-2 | TRBD1 | TRBV24-1
TGTGCCACCAGTGACCCCATACTAGCGGGTGCCTCTGGGGCCAACGTCCTGACTTTC | CATSDPILAGASGANVLTF | many | TRBJ2-6 | TRBD2 | TRBV24-1
TGTGCCAGCAGCCCACAAAACACCGGGGAGCTGTTTTTT | CASSPQNTGELFF | few | TRBJ2-2 | NA | TRBV7-9
TGCGCCAGCAGCCAAGACCGGGACAGGGCCTACGAGCAGTACTTC | CASSQDRDRAYEQYF | NA | TRBJ2-7 | TRBD1 | TRBV4-1
TGTGCCAGCCGGATTGCGGGAGATGGGGCCAACGTCCTGACTTTC | CASRIAGDGANVLTF | few | TRBJ2-6 | TRBD2 | TRBV7-3
TGTGCCAGCAGCTTAGGGACAGCGGGGAGAGGGGATACGCAGTATTTT | CASSLGTAGRGDTQYF | NA | TRBJ2-3 | NA | TRBV7-2
TGTGCCAGCTGGGGGCCCTGGAGCAGGGTGAACACTGAAGCTTTCTTT | CASWGPWSRVNTEAFF | many | TRBJ1-1 | NA | TRBV28
TGTGCCACCATAAGTCTACAGGGGAGGAAGACCCAGTACTTC | CATISLQGRKTQYF | many | TRBJ2-5 | NA | TRBV24-1
TGTGCCAGCAGCCGCCGGACGCAAGGGACCGGGGAGCTGTTTTTT | CASSRRTQGTGELFF | NA | TRBJ2-2 | NA | TRBV9